This T cell receptor (beta chain) emerged from a study of PD-1 blockade in classical Hodgkin lymphoma. Every patient was affected by relapse after autologous stem cell transplantation, while exposure to brentuximab vedotin was not uniform. Profiled with immunoSEQ multiplex PCR; TCRdb holds only in-frame clones, not every one. The table has 40,000 or so clones, about 86% seen once. CDR1 and CDR2 (germline): MNHEY, SMNVEV (reference sequence). The CDR3 consists of 14 residues. Trimming removed 2 bases from V and 9 bases from J, with 14 bases in between. Turning to this clone: What it recognizes is unknown.

Overall study findings and caveats: Diminished baseline TCR diversity has been reported in newly diagnosed patients relative to healthy donors.

This sample comprised peripheral blood mononuclear cells (PBMCs), obtained before the second cycle of nivolumab. V and J are TRBV27 and TRBJ2-1; D gene ambiguous. This sequence was found in a human donor with classical Hodgkin lymphoma. The CDR3 DNA reads TGTGCCAGCAGTTTAAGGGTCCCTCTCGGTGAGCAGTTCTTC. Its protein is CASSLRVPLGEQFF.